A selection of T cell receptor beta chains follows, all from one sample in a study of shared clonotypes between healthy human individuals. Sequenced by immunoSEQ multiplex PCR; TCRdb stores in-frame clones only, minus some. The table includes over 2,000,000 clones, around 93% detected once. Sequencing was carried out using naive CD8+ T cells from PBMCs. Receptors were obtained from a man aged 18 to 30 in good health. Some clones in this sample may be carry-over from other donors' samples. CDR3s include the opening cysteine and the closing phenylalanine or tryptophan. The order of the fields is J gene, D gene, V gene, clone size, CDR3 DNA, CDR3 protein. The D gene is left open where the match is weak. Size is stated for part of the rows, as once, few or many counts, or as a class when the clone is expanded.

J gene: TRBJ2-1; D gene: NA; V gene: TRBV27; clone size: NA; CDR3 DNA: TGTGCCAGCAGCCCGACCCGACTAGCACCTAGACAGGGGCAGTTCTTC; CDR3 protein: CASSPTRLAPRQGQFF
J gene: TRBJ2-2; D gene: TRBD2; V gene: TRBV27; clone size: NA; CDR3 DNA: TGTGCCAGCAGACCTGGGACTAGCGGGAGTACTGGGGAGCTGTTTTTT; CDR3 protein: CASRPGTSGSTGELFF
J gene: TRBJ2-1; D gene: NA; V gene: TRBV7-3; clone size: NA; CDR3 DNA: TGTGCCAGCAGCTTAAACCCGGGCAGCCCCAATGAGCAGTTCTTC; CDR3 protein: CASSLNPGSPNEQFF
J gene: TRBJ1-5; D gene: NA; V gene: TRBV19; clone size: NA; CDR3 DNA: TGTGCCAGTAGGGAACAATCCAGTCGGGAGTCAGGGAGTAGAGGCTATAGCAATCAGCCCCAGCATTTT; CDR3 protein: CASREQSSRESGSRGYSNQPQHF
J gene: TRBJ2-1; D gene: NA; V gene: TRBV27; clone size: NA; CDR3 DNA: TGTGCCAGCAGTTTCTTGCTTGGGGGGCCAGTCGGCGATGAGCAGTTCTTC; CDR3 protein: CASSFLLGGPVGDEQFF
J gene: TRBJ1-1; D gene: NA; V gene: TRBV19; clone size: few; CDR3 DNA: TGTGCCAGTAGTACAAAAACAGGAAGGACTGAAGCTTTCTTT; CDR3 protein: CASSTKTGRTEAFF
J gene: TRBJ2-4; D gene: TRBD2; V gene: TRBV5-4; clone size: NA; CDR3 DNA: TGTGCCAGCAGCCAAAAGCGGGAGCGGAAAAACATTCAGTACTTC; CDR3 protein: CASSQKRERKNIQYF
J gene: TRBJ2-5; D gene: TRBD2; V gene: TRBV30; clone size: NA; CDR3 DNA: TGTGCCCGCGGGACTAGCGGGAGTGAAGAGACCCAGTACTTC; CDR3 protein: CARGTSGSEETQYF
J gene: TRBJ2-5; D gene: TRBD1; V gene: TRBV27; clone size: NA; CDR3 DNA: TGTGCCAGCAGTTTATCGCCGGGGACAGTCCAAGAGACCCAGTACTTC; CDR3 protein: CASSLSPGTVQETQYF
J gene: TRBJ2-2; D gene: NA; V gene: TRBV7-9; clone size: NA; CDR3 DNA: TGTGCCAGCAGCCCCCCGGAGGACAACACCGGGGAGCTGTTTTTT; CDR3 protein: CASSPPEDNTGELFF
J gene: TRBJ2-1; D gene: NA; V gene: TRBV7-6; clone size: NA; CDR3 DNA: TGTGCCAGCAGCCCCCTTAGCGGATTTTACAATGAGCAGTTCTTC; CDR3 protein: CASSPLSGFYNEQFF
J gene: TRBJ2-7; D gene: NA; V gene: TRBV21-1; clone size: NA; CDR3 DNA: TGTGCCAGCAGCAAAGTCCGGGGACTTTACGAGCAGTACTTC; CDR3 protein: CASSKVRGLYEQYF
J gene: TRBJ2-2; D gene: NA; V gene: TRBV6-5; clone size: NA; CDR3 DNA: TGTGCCAGCATGTTCAGGGACACCGGGGAGCTGTTTTTT; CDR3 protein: CASMFRDTGELFF
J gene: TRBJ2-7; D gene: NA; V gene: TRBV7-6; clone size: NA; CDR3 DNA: TGTGCCAGCAGCTTAGCAGGGTCGGAGCAGTACTTC; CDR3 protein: CASSLAGSEQYF
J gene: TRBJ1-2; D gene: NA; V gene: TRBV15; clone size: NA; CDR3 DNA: TGTGCCACCAGCAGAGCCCCTTTTACAGGGACTTATGGCTACACCTTC; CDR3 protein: CATSRAPFTGTYGYTF
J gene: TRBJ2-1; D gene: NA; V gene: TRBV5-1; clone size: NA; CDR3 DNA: TGCGCCAGCAGCTACCCCAGTAAGAGCTCCTACAATGAGCAGTTCTTC; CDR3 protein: CASSYPSKSSYNEQFF
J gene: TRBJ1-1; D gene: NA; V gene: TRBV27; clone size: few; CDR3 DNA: TGTGCCAGCAGACTATCTACAGGGAACACTGAAGCTTTCTTT; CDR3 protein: CASRLSTGNTEAFF
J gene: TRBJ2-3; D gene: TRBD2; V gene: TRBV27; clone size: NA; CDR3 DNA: TGTGCCAGCAGTATTACCGCGGGAGTGCACACAGATACGCAGTATTTT; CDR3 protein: CASSITAGVHTDTQYF
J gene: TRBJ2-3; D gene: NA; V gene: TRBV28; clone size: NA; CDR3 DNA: TGTGCCAGCAGTTTAGGTCCAGGGGGGAGAGATACGCAGTATTTT; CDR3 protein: CASSLGPGGRDTQYF
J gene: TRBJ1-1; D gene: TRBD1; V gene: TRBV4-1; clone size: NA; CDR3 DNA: TGCGCCAGCAGCCAAGATCTTACAGGGGGTTCGACTGAAGCTTTCTTT; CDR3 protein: CASSQDLTGGSTEAFF
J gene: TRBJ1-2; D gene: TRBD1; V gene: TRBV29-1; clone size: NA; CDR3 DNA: TGCAGCGGACGCGACAGGGGAGGCTATGGCTACACCTTC; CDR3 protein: CSGRDRGGYGYTF
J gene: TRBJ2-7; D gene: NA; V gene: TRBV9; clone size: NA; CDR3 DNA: TGTGCCAGCAGCGTAGGAGGGAGCCCCTACGAGCAGTACTTC; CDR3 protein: CASSVGGSPYEQYF
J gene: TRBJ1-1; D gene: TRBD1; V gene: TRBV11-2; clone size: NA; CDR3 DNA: TGTGCCAGCAGCCCGGGGAGGGGGCGGACTTTCTTT; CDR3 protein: CASSPGRGRTFF
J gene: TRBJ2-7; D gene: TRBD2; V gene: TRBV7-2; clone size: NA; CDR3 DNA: TGTGCCAGCAGCTTATTGGCTAGCGGGATCTACGAGCAGTACTTC; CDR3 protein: CASSLLASGIYEQYF
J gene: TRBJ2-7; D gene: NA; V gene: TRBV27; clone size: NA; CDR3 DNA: TGTGCCAGCAGTTTATCCGTGGGATTAGCGGACGAGCAGTACTTC; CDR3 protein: CASSLSVGLADEQYF
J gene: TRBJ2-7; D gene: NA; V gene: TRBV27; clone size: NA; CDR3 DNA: TGTGCCAGCAGTTTAACTTTTGGCGAGCAGTACTTC; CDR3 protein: CASSLTFGEQYF
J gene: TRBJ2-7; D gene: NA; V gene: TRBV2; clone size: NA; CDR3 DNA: TGTGCCGGCTCAACGGGGGCGGGAAGCACCTACGAGCAGTACTTC; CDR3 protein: CAGSTGAGSTYEQYF
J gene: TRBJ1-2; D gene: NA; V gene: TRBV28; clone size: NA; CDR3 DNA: TGTGCCAGCAGTCTCGACGGATACTATGGCTACACCTTC; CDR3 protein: CASSLDGYYGYTF
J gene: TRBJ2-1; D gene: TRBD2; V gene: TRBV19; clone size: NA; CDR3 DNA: TGTGCCACCATCGGGACTAGCGATAATGAGCAGTTCTTC; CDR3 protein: CATIGTSDNEQFF
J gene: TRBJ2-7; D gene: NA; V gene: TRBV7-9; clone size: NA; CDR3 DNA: TGTGCCAGCAGCTCTAGGGGATACGAGCAGTACTTC; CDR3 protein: CASSSRGYEQYF
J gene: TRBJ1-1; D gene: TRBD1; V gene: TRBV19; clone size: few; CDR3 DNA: TGTGCCACTCAGAGGCAGGGGGCGAGCCCATGGGCTTTCTTT; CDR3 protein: CATQRQGASPWAFF
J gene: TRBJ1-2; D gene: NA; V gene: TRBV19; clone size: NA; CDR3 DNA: TGTGCCAGTAGTATAGATGCAGGGGTACGTGCTGGCTACACCTTC; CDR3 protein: CASSIDAGVRAGYTF
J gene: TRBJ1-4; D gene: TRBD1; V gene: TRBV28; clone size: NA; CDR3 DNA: TGTGCCAGCAGTTTAGGGACAGCTCCAACTAATGAAAAACTGTTTTTT; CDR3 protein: CASSLGTAPTNEKLFF
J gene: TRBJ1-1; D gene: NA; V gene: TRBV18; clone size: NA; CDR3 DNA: TGTGCCAGCTCATTGCACAGGGATCTATCTGAAGCTTTCTTT; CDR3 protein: CASSLHRDLSEAFF
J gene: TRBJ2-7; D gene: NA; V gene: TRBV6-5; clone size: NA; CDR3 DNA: TGTGCCGACAAATACGAGCAGTACTTC; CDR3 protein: CADKYEQYF
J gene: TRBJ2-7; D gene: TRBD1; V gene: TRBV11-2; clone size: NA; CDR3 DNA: TGTGCCAGCAGCTTGGGGACAGGATATTACGAGCAGTACTTC; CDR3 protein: CASSLGTGYYEQYF
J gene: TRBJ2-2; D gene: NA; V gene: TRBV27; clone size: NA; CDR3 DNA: TGTGCCAGCAGTCCCATCAGGGGATATGGCACCGGGGAGCTGTTTTTT; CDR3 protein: CASSPIRGYGTGELFF
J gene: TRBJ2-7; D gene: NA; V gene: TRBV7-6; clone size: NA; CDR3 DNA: TGTGCCAGCAGCTCCGACAGGTTTTTAGACGAGCAGTACTTC; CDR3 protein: CASSSDRFLDEQYF
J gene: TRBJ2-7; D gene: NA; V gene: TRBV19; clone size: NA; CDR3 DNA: TGTGCCAGTAGTATTGGAGGCGGCGAGCAGTACTTC; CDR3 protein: CASSIGGGEQYF
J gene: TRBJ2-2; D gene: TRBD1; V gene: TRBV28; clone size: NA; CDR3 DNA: TGTGCCAGCAAGGTTAGCAGGGGGCGACCCGGGGAGCTGTTTTTT; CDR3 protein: CASKVSRGRPGELFF
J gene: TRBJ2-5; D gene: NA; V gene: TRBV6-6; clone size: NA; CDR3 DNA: TGTGCCAGCAGCCAAGAGACCCAGTACTTC; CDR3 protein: CASSQETQYF
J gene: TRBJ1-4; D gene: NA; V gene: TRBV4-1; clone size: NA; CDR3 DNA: TGCGCCAGCAGCCCCCTGGGGGCGCGAGGTGAAAAACTGTTTTTT; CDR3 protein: CASSPLGARGEKLFF
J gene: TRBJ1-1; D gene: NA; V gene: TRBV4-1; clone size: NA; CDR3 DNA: TGCGCCAGCAGCCAAGATACAACTAGACACGGCACTGAAGCTTTCTTT; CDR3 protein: CASSQDTTRHGTEAFF
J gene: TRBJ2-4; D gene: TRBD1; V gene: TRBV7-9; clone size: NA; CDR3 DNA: TGTGCCAGCAGCTATTTTCCAGGGGGCACTGAAAACATTCAGTACTTC; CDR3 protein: CASSYFPGGTENIQYF
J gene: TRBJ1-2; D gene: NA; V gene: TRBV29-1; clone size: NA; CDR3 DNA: TGCAGCGCCGACCCGGACTCTCGACCCTATGGCTACACCTTC; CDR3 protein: CSADPDSRPYGYTF
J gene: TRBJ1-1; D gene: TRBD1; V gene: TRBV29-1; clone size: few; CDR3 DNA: TGCAGCGCTCTACAGGGGGATTATGCTGAAGCTTTCTTT; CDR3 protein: CSALQGDYAEAFF
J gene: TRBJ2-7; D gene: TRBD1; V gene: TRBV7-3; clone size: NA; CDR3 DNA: TGTGCCAGCAGCTCGCCGGGACAGGGTAAAAACGAGCAGTACTTC; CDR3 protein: CASSSPGQGKNEQYF
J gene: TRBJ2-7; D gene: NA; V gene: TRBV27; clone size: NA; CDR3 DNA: TGTGCCAGCAGTCTCGGGAACCCCTACGAGCAGTACTTC; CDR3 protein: CASSLGNPYEQYF
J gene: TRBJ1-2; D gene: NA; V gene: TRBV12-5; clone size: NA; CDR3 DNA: TGTGCTAGTGGTTTGGTTTCGAGCCCCTGGGACCATGGCTACACCTTC; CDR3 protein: CASGLVSSPWDHGYTF
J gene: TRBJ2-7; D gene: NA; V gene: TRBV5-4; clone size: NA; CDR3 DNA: TGTGCCAGCAGCTTGCGGGGGCGGAGCTACGAGCAGTACTTC; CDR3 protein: CASSLRGRSYEQYF
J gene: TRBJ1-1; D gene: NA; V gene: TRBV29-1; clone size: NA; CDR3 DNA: TGCAGCGTTGCAGGTGAGAACACTGAAGCTTTCTTT; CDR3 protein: CSVAGENTEAFF
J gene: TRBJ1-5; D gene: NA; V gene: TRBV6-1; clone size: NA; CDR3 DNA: TGTGCCAGCAGTGAATCCAGGTCCAGCAATCAGCCCCAGCATTTT; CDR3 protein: CASSESRSSNQPQHF
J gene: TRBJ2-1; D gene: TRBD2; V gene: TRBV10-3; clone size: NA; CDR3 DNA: TGTGCCATCAGTGCGACTAGCGGGGGTGATAATGAGCAGTTCTTC; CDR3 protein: CAISATSGGDNEQFF
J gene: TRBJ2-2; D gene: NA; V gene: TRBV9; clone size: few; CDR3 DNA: TGTGCCAGCAGCGTAGAGGGGGCCGGGGAGCTGTTTTTT; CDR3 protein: CASSVEGAGELFF